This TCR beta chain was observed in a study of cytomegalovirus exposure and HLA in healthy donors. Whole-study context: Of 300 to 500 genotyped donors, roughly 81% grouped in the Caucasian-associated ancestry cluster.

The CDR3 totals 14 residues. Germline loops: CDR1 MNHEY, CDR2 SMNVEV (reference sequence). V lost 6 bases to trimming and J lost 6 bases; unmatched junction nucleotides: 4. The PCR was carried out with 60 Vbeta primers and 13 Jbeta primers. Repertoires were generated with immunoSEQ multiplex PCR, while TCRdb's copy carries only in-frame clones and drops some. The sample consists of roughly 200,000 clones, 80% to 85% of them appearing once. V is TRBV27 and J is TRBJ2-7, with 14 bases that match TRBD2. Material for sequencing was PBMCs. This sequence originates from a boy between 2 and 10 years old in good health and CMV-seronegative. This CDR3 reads CASRRTSGRLEQYF. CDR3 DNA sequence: TGTGCCAGCAGACGGACTAGCGGGAGGCTCGAGCAGTACTTC.